This T cell receptor beta chain was documented in a study of blood T cell repertoires in COVID-19. Overall study context: Sites in the United States, Italy and Spain provided acute and convalescent COVID-19 samples. Nucleic acid was either cDNA or gDNA, and it came from T cells, B-cell-depleted T cells, or PBMCs.

Original methodology: Reference gene primer amplification gave nucleated cell count estimates. Method: immunoSEQ multiplex PCR; TCRdb's copy keeps in-frame clones and lacks some. That table gives V, J and clone size, and the DNA gave D and trimming. This sample yields about 130,000 clones, of which approximately 84% are seen a single time; 35% to 45% belongs to the top ten. This CDR3 is 16 amino acids long. The V and J ends lost 2 bases and 0 bases respectively, with 12 bases between them. The V gene's germline CDR1 is PRHDT and CDR2 FYEKMQ (reference sequence). This clone is a singleton in its sample.

Input material: peripheral blood. This TCR came from a human donor in a cohort sampled during active COVID-19. The chain couples TRBV13 to TRBJ2-3; perhaps TRBD1 as D (5 bases). CDR3 amino acids: CASSLFLQGSTDTQYF. CDR3 nucleotide sequence: TGTGCCAGCAGCTTATTTTTGCAGGGAAGCACAGATACGCAGTATTTT.